The clone carrying this T cell receptor beta chain appeared many times. Other DNA sequences from this sample encode an identical CDR3 as well. This sample was included in a study of cytotoxic CD8 clonotypes in ibrutinib-treated CLL. TCRdb keeps only in-frame clones here, not all; method: immunoSEQ multiplex PCR. Of over 120,000 clones in the sample, about 76% were seen once. Germline CDR1 is LGHNA and CDR2 is YNFKEQ. The V and J ends lost 1 base and 0 bases respectively, with 7 bases between them. The CDR3 totals 15 residues. The V call is TRBV4-2, the J call TRBJ2-1; D unresolved. This sequence was found in a human donor with chronic lymphocytic leukemia. The sequences come from PBMCs, collected after 24 months of ibrutinib treatment. In nucleotides, the CDR3 is TGTGCCAGCAGCCAAGGGGGTAGCTCCTACAATGAGCAGTTCTTC. Translating gives CASSQGGSSYNEQFF.